What follows are 9 T cell receptor beta chains derived from one specimen sequenced in a study of blood T cell repertoires in COVID-19. The method was immunoSEQ multiplex PCR; TCRdb's version includes in-frame clones alone and lacks a portion of them. The sample consists of around 340,000 clones, about 92% of them appearing once. What was sequenced was peripheral blood. These receptors were collected from a woman aged 55-69 years with COVID-19, enrolled during active disease.

The chain links TRBV18 to TRBJ2-5, with 10 nucleotides matching TRBD2. CDR3 length equals 15 residues. The germline CDR1 and CDR2 sequences are KGHSH and LQKENI. The V and J ends lost 3 bases and 5 bases, in that order; junction bases with no gene match: 6. Here the CDR3 DNA reads TGTGCCAGCTCACCGGAGCGGGGGGGCCACGAGACCCAGTACTTC. Its translation: CASSPERGGHETQYF.

The rearrangement links TRBV27 to TRBJ1-1; possibly TRBD1 for D (5 bases). The length of the CDR3 is 16 residues. The germline gives CDR1 MNHEY, CDR2 SMNVEV (reference sequence). Trimming removed 7 bases from V and 0 bases from J, with 18 bases in between. CDR3 amino acids: CASKIQAGFMNTEAFF. CDR3 nucleotide sequence: TGTGCCAGCAAAATACAGGCCGGTTTCATGAACACTGAAGCTTTCTTT.

The chain recombines TRBV5-4 with TRBJ2-5, with TRBD2 identical over 15 bases. CDR1 SGHNT and CDR2 YYREEE come from the germline V gene (reference sequence). With 4 bases clipped from V and 0 bases from J, the junction kept 7 bases outside the gene matches. The CDR3 has 18 residues. The CDR3 coding sequence is TGTGCCAGCAGCCCCGGGACTAGCGGGGGGACGTACCAAGAGACCCAGTACTTC. Its protein product is CASSPGTSGGTYQETQYF.

With regard to this clone: At one end the junction does not follow the germline gene, possibly because of a read error. The chain employs TRBV5-5 and TRBJ1-2; D possibly corresponds to TRBD1 (6 bases). This CDR3 comprises 11 residues. Per the germline V gene, CDR1 is SGHKS and CDR2 is YYEKEE (reference sequence). CDR3 DNA sequence: TGTGCCAGCAGCTTGAGCTGGGACACCTACTTC. Translated, it gives CASSLSWDTYF.

The rearrangement joins TRBV30 to TRBJ1-1; possible D gene TRBD1, 5 bases. This CDR3 spans 13 amino acids. Germline V CDR1 and CDR2: GTSNPN, SVGIG (reference sequence). Trimming cost V 0 bases and J 5 bases, with 10 bases left between them. The CDR3 DNA follows: TGTGCCTGGAGTGTACGGGGGGAAACTGAAGCTTTCTTT. This sequence encodes CAWSVRGETEAFF.

This clone was picked up one time. The chain uses TRBV10-3 and TRBJ1-1; TRBD1 is a possible D gene (5 bases). The V end was cut by 7 bases, the J end by 9 bases, with 21 bases between. Germline lookup yields CDR1 ENHRY and CDR2 SYGVKD. The CDR3 runs 14 residues. The CDR3 DNA reads as TGTGCCATCAACGACCGGGTAGGGGCGGACCAAGCTTTCTTT. Translated, it gives CAINDRVGADQAFF.

The chain couples TRBV27 to TRBJ1-5, with D unresolved. This CDR3 comprises 14 residues. The V gene lost 5 bases and the J gene lost 3 bases, with 11 bases spanning the gap. Germline assignment: CDR1 MNHEY and CDR2 SMNVEV (reference sequence). The CDR3 region has the DNA TGTGCCAGCAGTCCCAGGCAGTTCAATCAGCCCCAGCATTTT. This sequence encodes CASSPRQFNQPQHF.

The genes are TRBV3-1 (or the pseudogene TRBV3-2) and TRBJ2-1, with D possibly TRBD1 on 5 matching bases. From germline, CDR1 is LGHDT and CDR2 YNNKEL (reference sequence). This CDR3 is built from 13 residues. Trimming removed 5 bases from V and 4 bases from J, with 9 bases in between. The CDR3 sequence is CASSKTDYNEQFF. The CDR3 nucleotides are TGTGCCAGCAGCAAGACAGATTACAATGAGCAGTTCTTC.

The chain recombines TRBV6-5 with TRBJ2-1; D perhaps matches TRBD2 (6 bases). Trimming removed 7 bases at V and 8 bases at J, with 21 bases between. The germline V gene has CDR1 MNHEY and CDR2 SVGAGI. The CDR3 is made up of 15 amino acids. In DNA, the CDR3 is TGTGCCAGCACCAAAGGAGGGACCAACATCGATGAGCAGTTCTTC. The encoded protein is CASTKGGTNIDEQFF.